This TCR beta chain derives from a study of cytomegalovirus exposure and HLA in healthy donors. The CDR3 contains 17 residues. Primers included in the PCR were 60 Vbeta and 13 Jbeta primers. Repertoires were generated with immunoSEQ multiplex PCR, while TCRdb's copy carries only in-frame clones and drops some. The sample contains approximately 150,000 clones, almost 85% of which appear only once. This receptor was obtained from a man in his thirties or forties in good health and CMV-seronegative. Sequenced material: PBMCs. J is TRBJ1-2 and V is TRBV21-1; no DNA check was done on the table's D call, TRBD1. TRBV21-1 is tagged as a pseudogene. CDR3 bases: TGTGCCAGCAGCAAACCTTCCCCCACCCATCGACACGATGGCTACACCTTC. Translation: CASSKPSPTHRHDGYTF.